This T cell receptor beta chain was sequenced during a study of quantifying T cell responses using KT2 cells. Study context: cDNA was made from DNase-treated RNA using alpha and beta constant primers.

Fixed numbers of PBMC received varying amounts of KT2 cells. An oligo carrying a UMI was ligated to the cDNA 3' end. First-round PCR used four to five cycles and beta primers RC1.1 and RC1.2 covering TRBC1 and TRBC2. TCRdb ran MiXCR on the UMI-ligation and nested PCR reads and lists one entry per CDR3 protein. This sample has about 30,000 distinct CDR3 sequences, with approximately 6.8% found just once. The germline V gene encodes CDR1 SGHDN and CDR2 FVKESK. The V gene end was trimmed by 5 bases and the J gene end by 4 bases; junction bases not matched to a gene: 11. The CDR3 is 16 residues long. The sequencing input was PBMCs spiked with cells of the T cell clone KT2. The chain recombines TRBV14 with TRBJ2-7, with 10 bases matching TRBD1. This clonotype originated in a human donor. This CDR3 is CASSSGRWDRGYEQYF. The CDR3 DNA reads TGTGCCAGCAGCTCGGGCCGCTGGGACAGGGGTTACGAGCAGTACTTC.